The clone carrying this T cell receptor beta chain has ten or more counts. The CDR3 regions of TCR beta were amplified from RNA transcripts. An initial round of RT-PCR targeting the TCR CDR3 relied on the HTBI primer set. TCRdb reprocessed the multiplex PCR reads via MiXCR and lists one record per CDR3 protein. The table has 350,000 to 450,000 distinct CDR3 sequences, approximately 18% seen once. This specimen comes from a study of T cells in Graves' hyperthyroidism and ophthalmopathy. As for the study in general: Before any treatment, at initial diagnosis, peripheral blood was collected.

This CDR3 is built from 14 residues. Germline V lookup: CDR1 SGHTA, CDR2 FQGNSA. After removal of 7 bases from V and 6 bases from J, the junction contained 8 bases not matched to a gene. Among the patients, aged 18 to 65, hyperthyroidism was newly diagnosed and had lasted under 2 months. The blood sample dates from first hyperthyroidism diagnosis, preceding any ophthalmopathy symptoms. This TCR came from a woman aged 25-40 years with Graves' hyperthyroidism that later progressed to Graves' ophthalmopathy. Sequences were obtained from blood. The chain recombines TRBV7-2 with TRBJ2-1, with TRBD2 matching 8 bases. In DNA form, the CDR3 reads TGTGCCAGCACCCCCCCGGGGGGGGGCAATGAGCAGTTCTTC. Translating it yields CASTPPGGGNEQFF.